The sequence of this T cell receptor (beta chain) was determined in a study of blood T cell repertoires in COVID-19. About the research overall: Acute-phase and convalescent COVID-19 samples originated in the United States, Italy and Spain. PBMCs, B-cell-depleted T cells, or T cells provided the cDNA or gDNA that made up the material.

Participants' own reports of clinical history determined their cohort assignment. Per the original data handling: Reference gene primers were amplified, and this amplification served to estimate nucleated cell counts. This table comes from immunoSEQ multiplex PCR, and its TCRdb copy is limited to in-frame clones, with some not included. V and J calls and clone size are as listed in that table; D and trimming were resolved from the DNA. The profile shows 150,000 to 200,000 clones, roughly three quarters of them singletons. This clone has just one count. This TCR was sampled from a woman between 45 and 60 years old with acute COVID-19. Sequencing was carried out using PBMCs or T cells enriched from blood (not recorded which).

Here the CDR3 reads CASGRDRGNSPLHF. CDR3 DNA sequence: TGCGCCAGCGGTCGGGACAGGGGTAATTCACCCCTCCACTTT. The chain uses TRBV5-1 and TRBJ1-6, with TRBD1 matching 10 bases. V lost 7 bases to trimming and J lost 6 bases; unmatched junction nucleotides: 4. The V gene's germline CDR1 is SGHRS and CDR2 YFSETQ. This CDR3 has 14 amino acids.